The clone carrying this T cell receptor (beta chain) was recorded once. V lost 5 bases to trimming and J lost 5 bases; unmatched junction nucleotides: 12. Germline CDR1 reads SGHAT; CDR2 reads FQNNGV. The CDR3 totals 16 residues. These data belong to a study of blood T cell repertoires in COVID-19. Looking at the study overall: The cDNA or gDNA used as material had been derived from T cells, B-cell-depleted T cells, or PBMCs.

Participant reports of clinical history set cohort assignment. Original handling: The authors estimated nucleated cell counts from reference gene primer amplification. Sequencing was performed with immunoSEQ multiplex PCR; in TCRdb, only in-frame clones are kept and a portion is missing. The D gene and trimming were derived from the DNA, and the V and J assignments and clone size from that table. The sample includes under 200,000 clones, 65% to 90% of them seen just once. The TCR originated in a woman aged 60 to 75 with acute COVID-19. Input material: PBMCs or T cells enriched from blood (not recorded which). This sequence joins TRBV11-2 and TRBJ2-5; 9 bases are shared with TRBD2. The CDR3 loop reads CASSPIWTSDKETQYF. The CDR3, as DNA: TGTGCCAGCAGCCCGATATGGACTAGCGATAAGGAGACCCAGTACTTC.